Listed below are T cell receptor beta chains from one sample, sequenced in a study of T-cell reconstitution after alpha-beta-depleted transplantation in children. TCRdb re-called the PCR reads through MiXCR, storing one row per CDR3 protein. The sample holds 500,000 to 600,000 distinct CDR3 sequences, about 18% seen once. The sample here was PBMCs from the stem cell graft donor, taken from the stem cell graft. These receptors were taken from a human donor who donated a stem cell graft to a child with acute lymphoblastic leukemia. CDR3s include the opening cysteine and the closing phenylalanine or tryptophan. A D gene is named only where the DNA matches it firmly. Size values are once, few and many counts, or a class for expanded clones, and some rows have none.

V gene: TRBV10-3
J gene: TRBJ2-1
clone size: few
D gene: -
CDR3 DNA: TGTGCCATCAGACTCTACAATGAGCAGTTCTTC
CDR3 protein: CAIRLYNEQFF

V gene: TRBV20-1
J gene: TRBJ2-2
clone size: -
D gene: TRBD1
CDR3 DNA: TGCAGTGCGCGGACAGGGGGCGCGAACACCGGGGAGCTGTTTTTT
CDR3 protein: CSARTGGANTGELFF

V gene: TRBV5-1
J gene: TRBJ2-3
clone size: many
D gene: TRBD1
CDR3 DNA: TGCGCCAGCAACCCGACAGGGGGCACAGATACGCAGTATTTT
CDR3 protein: CASNPTGGTDTQYF

V gene: TRBV7-8
J gene: TRBJ2-3
clone size: few
D gene: TRBD2
CDR3 DNA: TGTGCCAGCAGCTTACAGCGGGGTTCCCTAGGTACGCAGTATTTT
CDR3 protein: CASSLQRGSLGTQYF

V gene: TRBV5-1
J gene: TRBJ1-1
clone size: -
D gene: -
CDR3 DNA: TGCGCCAGCAGCTTGGAGGGGGTTTGGGTGTTCAACACTGAAGCTTTCTTT
CDR3 protein: CASSLEGVWVFNTEAFF

V gene: TRBV7-3
J gene: TRBJ2-2
clone size: -
D gene: -
CDR3 DNA: TGTGCCAGCAGCTCCGGTGGACAGCTAGCCACCGGGGAGCTGTTTTTT
CDR3 protein: CASSSGGQLATGELFF

V gene: TRBV24-1
J gene: TRBJ2-3
clone size: -
D gene: TRBD1
CDR3 DNA: TGTGCCACCAGTGGGGTCCGGGACAGGGGAGATACGCAGTATTTT
CDR3 protein: CATSGVRDRGDTQYF

V gene: TRBV12-3/TRBV12-4
J gene: TRBJ2-2
clone size: -
D gene: -
CDR3 DNA: TGTGCCAGCAGTTTTATCGCGAACACCGGGGAGCTGTTTTTT
CDR3 protein: CASSFIANTGELFF

V gene: TRBV5-1
J gene: TRBJ2-5
clone size: -
D gene: TRBD1
CDR3 DNA: TGCGCCAGCAGCGGGGGAAGGACAGGGGCAGGGGAGACCCAGTACTTC
CDR3 protein: CASSGGRTGAGETQYF

V gene: TRBV11-2
J gene: TRBJ2-5
clone size: -
D gene: -
CDR3 DNA: TGTGCCAGCAGCTTTACGGACAGTTGGTACCAAGAGACCCAGTACTTC
CDR3 protein: CASSFTDSWYQETQYF

V gene: TRBV5-1
J gene: TRBJ1-3
clone size: many
D gene: -
CDR3 DNA: TGCGCCAGCAGCTTGGAGAGGCCTGGAAACACCATATATTTT
CDR3 protein: CASSLERPGNTIYF

V gene: TRBV6-5
J gene: TRBJ2-5
clone size: -
D gene: TRBD1
CDR3 DNA: TGTGCCAGCAGTTTCGGGACAGACCAAGAGACCCAGTACTTC
CDR3 protein: CASSFGTDQETQYF

V gene: TRBV2
J gene: TRBJ2-5
clone size: few
D gene: -
CDR3 DNA: TGTGCCAGCAGTGACAGCTGGAGGACCCAGTACTTC
CDR3 protein: CASSDSWRTQYF

V gene: TRBV9
J gene: TRBJ1-2
clone size: few
D gene: TRBD1
CDR3 DNA: TGTGCCAGCAGCGTCGACCCGGGACAGGACTATGGCTACACCTTC
CDR3 protein: CASSVDPGQDYGYTF

V gene: TRBV20-1
J gene: TRBJ2-1
clone size: -
D gene: -
CDR3 DNA: TGCAGTGCTAGAGATTCGGGGACTGCCTACAATGAGCAGTTCTTC
CDR3 protein: CSARDSGTAYNEQFF

V gene: TRBV10-2
J gene: TRBJ1-5
clone size: few
D gene: -
CDR3 DNA: TGCGCCAGCAGTGAGTCGCAGGCTGGACAGCCCCAGCATTTT
CDR3 protein: CASSESQAGQPQHF

V gene: TRBV15
J gene: TRBJ1-3
clone size: -
D gene: -
CDR3 DNA: TGTGCCACCAGCAGAGATGCCGAACTTGGAAACACCATATATTTT
CDR3 protein: CATSRDAELGNTIYF

V gene: TRBV12-3/TRBV12-4
J gene: TRBJ2-1
clone size: -
D gene: -
CDR3 DNA: TGTGCCAGCAGTTTAGGTGGAGGGTACAACAATGAGCAGTTCTTC
CDR3 protein: CASSLGGGYNNEQFF

V gene: TRBV12-3/TRBV12-4
J gene: TRBJ2-1
clone size: few
D gene: TRBD1
CDR3 DNA: TGTGCCAGCAGTCACGACAGGGTTTATGAGCAGTTCTTC
CDR3 protein: CASSHDRVYEQFF

V gene: TRBV20-1
J gene: TRBJ2-1
clone size: -
D gene: TRBD2
CDR3 DNA: TGCTGTGCGCCCGGGACTAGCGGTCGGAGCTCCTACAATGAGCAGTTCTTC
CDR3 protein: CCAPGTSGRSSYNEQFF

V gene: TRBV5-1
J gene: TRBJ2-7
clone size: few
D gene: TRBD2
CDR3 DNA: TGCGCCAGCAGTCCGGGAGGTTTCATCGGCGGGAGGGGACTAGAGCAGTACTTC
CDR3 protein: CASSPGGFIGGRGLEQYF

V gene: TRBV15
J gene: TRBJ2-7
clone size: few
D gene: -
CDR3 DNA: TGTGCCACTTCGACAGGTTCCAACGAGCAGTACTTC
CDR3 protein: CATSTGSNEQYF

V gene: TRBV7-9
J gene: TRBJ2-1
clone size: many
D gene: TRBD2
CDR3 DNA: TGTGCCAGCAGCTTGGCGGGAGCCTCCTACAATGAGCAGTTCTTC
CDR3 protein: CASSLAGASYNEQFF

V gene: TRBV7-8
J gene: TRBJ1-5
clone size: few
D gene: TRBD1
CDR3 DNA: TGTGCCAGCAGCTTAGCCTCAAGGACAGGGCGCAATCAGCCCCAGCATTTT
CDR3 protein: CASSLASRTGRNQPQHF

V gene: TRBV9
J gene: TRBJ2-1
clone size: -
D gene: -
CDR3 DNA: TGTGCCAGCGCCTTCAAAAAAGGGGATGAGCAGTTCTTC
CDR3 protein: CASAFKKGDEQFF

V gene: TRBV10-2
J gene: TRBJ2-7
clone size: many
D gene: TRBD1
CDR3 DNA: TGCGCCAGCAATCCGGGACAGGGGGCCCGATACGAGCAGTACTTC
CDR3 protein: CASNPGQGARYEQYF

V gene: TRBV5-1
J gene: TRBJ2-2
clone size: few
D gene: -
CDR3 DNA: TGCGCCAGCAGCTGGCCTGCGAACACCGGGGAGCTGTTTTTT
CDR3 protein: CASSWPANTGELFF

V gene: TRBV12-3/TRBV12-4
J gene: TRBJ1-5
clone size: -
D gene: -
CDR3 DNA: TGTGCCAGCAGTTTCCCGTATAGCAATCAGCCCCAGCATTTT
CDR3 protein: CASSFPYSNQPQHF

V gene: TRBV5-1
J gene: TRBJ2-2
clone size: -
D gene: -
CDR3 DNA: TGCGCCAGCAGCTTACAGGGTTCTGACACCGGGGAGCTGTTTTTT
CDR3 protein: CASSLQGSDTGELFF

V gene: TRBV29-1
J gene: TRBJ2-3
clone size: -
D gene: -
CDR3 DNA: TGCAGCGTTGGAGGTCCGACAGATACGCAGTATTTT
CDR3 protein: CSVGGPTDTQYF

V gene: TRBV18
J gene: TRBJ1-1
clone size: few
D gene: -
CDR3 DNA: TGTGCCAGCTCACCGAAAAGCGGTAACAGGAATGAAGCTTTCTTT
CDR3 protein: CASSPKSGNRNEAFF

V gene: TRBV20-1
J gene: TRBJ2-3
clone size: -
D gene: -
CDR3 DNA: TGCAGTGCCCGCTGGTTTGGGGACACAGATACGCAGTATTTT
CDR3 protein: CSARWFGDTDTQYF

V gene: TRBV4-2
J gene: TRBJ1-2
clone size: -
D gene: -
CDR3 DNA: TGTGCCAGCAGCCAAGATGGGAGTAACTATGGCTACACCTTC
CDR3 protein: CASSQDGSNYGYTF